This is a list of T cell receptor beta chains from one sample in a study of beta chain features in type 1 diabetes. Method: immunoSEQ multiplex PCR; TCRdb's copy keeps in-frame clones and lacks some. The table includes hundreds of thousands of clones, 15% detected once. Sequencing was done on a sample of naive CD4+ T cells from blood. The receptor source for this set is a man aged 18 to 29 with type 1 diabetes. The CDR3 runs from the conserved cysteine through the conserved F or W. D genes are given only for firm matches. Only some rows state a clone size, as once, few, many or a class for expanded clones.

V gene	clone size	D gene	J gene	CDR3 protein	CDR3 DNA
TRBV5-1	few	NA	TRBJ2-5	CASSLVGGQETQYF	TGCGCCAGCAGCTTGGTTGGAGGGCAAGAGACCCAGTACTTC
TRBV7-2	few	NA	TRBJ1-6	CASSFQGTPLHF	TGTGCCAGCAGCTTCCAGGGCACACCCCTCCACTTT
TRBV7-2	few	NA	TRBJ2-7	CASSPRVTSYEQYF	TGTGCCAGCAGCCCGCGCGTCACCTCCTACGAGCAGTACTTC
TRBV10-3	NA	TRBD1	TRBJ2-5	CAISERDRERTQYF	TGTGCCATCAGTGAGCGGGACAGGGAGAGGACCCAGTACTTC
TRBV2	few	TRBD2	TRBJ2-3	CASRLAGLADTQYF	TGTGCCAGCAGACTAGCGGGGCTGGCAGATACGCAGTATTTT
TRBV28	few	TRBD1	TRBJ2-7	CASSSGGLEGWIF	TGTGCCAGCAGTTCAGGGGGCTTGGAGGGCTGGATCTTC
TRBV5-4	NA	TRBD1	TRBJ1-2	CASSPPTGLNGYTF	TGTGCCAGCAGCCCCCCGACAGGGCTAAATGGCTACACCTTC
TRBV6-1	few	NA	TRBJ2-1	CASSPQRTTYNEQFF	TGTGCCAGCAGCCCACAGCGGACTACCTACAATGAGCAGTTCTTC
TRBV27	few	NA	TRBJ1-5	CASSLGGLSNQPQHF	TGTGCCAGCAGTCTCGGAGGGCTTAGCAATCAGCCCCAGCATTTT
TRBV25-1	NA	NA	TRBJ2-1	CASSEAMGGYNEQFF	TGTGCCAGCAGTGAAGCGATGGGGGGATACAATGAGCAGTTCTTC
TRBV5-1	NA	NA	TRBJ2-3	CASSLLRSTDTQYF	TGCGCCAGCAGCTTGTTGCGGAGCACAGATACGCAGTATTTT
TRBV27	few	NA	TRBJ1-5	CASSSGGSGQPQHF	TGTGCCAGCAGCTCGGGGGGATCGGGGCAGCCCCAGCATTTT
TRBV27	few	TRBD2	TRBJ2-1	CASSRLAGNNEQFF	TGTGCCAGCAGTCGACTAGCGGGTAACAATGAGCAGTTCTTC
TRBV7-9	once	TRBD1	TRBJ1-5	CASSLEGQYNQPQHF	TGTGCCAGCAGCTTGGAGGGACAGTATAATCAGCCCCAGCATTTT
TRBV9	few	TRBD2	TRBJ2-5	CASSVRLAAQETQYF	TGTGCCAGCAGCGTTCGACTAGCGGCCCAAGAGACCCAGTACTTC
TRBV11-3	NA	NA	TRBJ2-2	CASSLGRGRYTGELFF	TGTGCCAGCAGCTTAGGGAGAGGGCGGTACACCGGGGAGCTGTTTTTT
TRBV6-5	NA	NA	TRBJ2-2	CASSPVGGNTGELFF	TGTGCCAGCAGTCCGGTCGGGGGTAACACCGGGGAGCTGTTTTTT
TRBV28	NA	NA	TRBJ2-1	CASSYRGEQFF	TGTGCCAGCAGTTATCGGGGTGAGCAGTTCTTC
TRBV19	NA	NA	TRBJ2-7	CASSTQGYEQYF	TGTGCCAGTAGTACCCAGGGCTACGAGCAGTACTTC
TRBV5-1	NA	NA	TRBJ1-6	CASSLEQNGSPLHF	TGCGCCAGCAGCTTGGAACAGAATGGATCACCCCTCCACTTT
TRBV5-1	few	NA	TRBJ2-4	CASSLEVFAGKNIQYF	TGCGCCAGCAGCTTGGAAGTCTTTGCGGGCAAAAACATTCAGTACTTC
TRBV5-6	few	TRBD1	TRBJ2-7	CASSLTGESYEQYF	TGTGCCAGCAGCTTGACAGGGGAGTCCTACGAGCAGTACTTC